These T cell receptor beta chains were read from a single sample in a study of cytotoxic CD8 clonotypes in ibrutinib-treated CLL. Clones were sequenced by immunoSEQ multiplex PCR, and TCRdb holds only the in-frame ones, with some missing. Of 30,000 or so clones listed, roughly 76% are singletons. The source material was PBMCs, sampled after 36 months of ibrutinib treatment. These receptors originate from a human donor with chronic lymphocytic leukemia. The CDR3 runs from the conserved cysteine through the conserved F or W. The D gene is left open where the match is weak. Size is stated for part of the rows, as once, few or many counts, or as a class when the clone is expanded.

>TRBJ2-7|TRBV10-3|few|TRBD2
CAISEGLADLGYEQYF
TGTGCCATCAGTGAGGGACTAGCGGACCTGGGCTACGAGCAGTACTTC
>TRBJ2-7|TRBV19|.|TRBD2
CASSIWASGDYEQYF
TGTGCCAGTAGTATCTGGGCTAGCGGGGACTACGAGCAGTACTTC
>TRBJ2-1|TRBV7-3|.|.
CASSLGSSEQFF
TGTGCCAGCAGCTTGGGTTCGAGTGAGCAGTTCTTC
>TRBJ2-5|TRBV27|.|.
CASSSPARETQYF
TGTGCCAGCAGTTCCCCGGCCCGGGAGACCCAGTACTTC
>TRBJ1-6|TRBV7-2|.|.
CASSLGSSYNSPLHF
TGTGCCAGCAGCTTGGGGAGCTCCTATAATTCACCCCTCCACTTT
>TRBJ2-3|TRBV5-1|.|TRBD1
CASSLGTATSTDTQYF
TGCGCCAGCAGCCTTGGGACAGCAACTAGCACAGATACGCAGTATTTT
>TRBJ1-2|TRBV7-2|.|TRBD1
CASSKDRVYGYTF
TGTGCCAGCAGCAAAGACAGGGTTTACGGCTACACCTTC
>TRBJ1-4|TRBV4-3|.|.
CASSQEVQGYAKLFF
TGCGCCAGCAGCCAAGAGGTTCAGGGATACGCAAAACTGTTTTTT
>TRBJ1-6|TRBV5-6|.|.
CASSRDGSSYNSPLHF
TGTGCCAGCAGCCGGGACGGGAGCTCCTATAATTCACCCCTCCACTTT
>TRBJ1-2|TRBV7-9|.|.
CASSLFYGYTF
TGTGCCAGCAGCTTATTTTATGGCTACACCTTC
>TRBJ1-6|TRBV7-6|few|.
CASSLGGGSPLHF
TGTGCCAGCAGCTTAGGGGGAGGATCACCCCTCCACTTT
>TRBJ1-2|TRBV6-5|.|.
CASSYKRTLNYGYTF
TGTGCCAGCAGTTACAAAAGGACCTTAAACTATGGCTACACCTTC
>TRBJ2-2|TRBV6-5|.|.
CATLPRGITGELFF
TGTGCCACCCTCCCCCGGGGCATCACCGGGGAGCTGTTTTTT
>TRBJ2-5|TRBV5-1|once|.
CASSLAPLETQYF
TGCGCCAGCAGCTTGGCCCCTTTGGAGACCCAGTACTTC
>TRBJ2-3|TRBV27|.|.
CASSVYGVTDTQYF
TGTGCCAGCAGTGTTTATGGGGTCACAGATACGCAGTATTTT
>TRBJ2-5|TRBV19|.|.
CASSTFLQETQYF
TGTGCCAGTAGTACCTTTCTCCAAGAGACCCAGTACTTC
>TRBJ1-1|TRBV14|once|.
CASSPPGGVGSTEAFF
TGTGCCAGCAGCCCCCCGGGCGGGGTAGGTAGCACTGAAGCTTTCTTT
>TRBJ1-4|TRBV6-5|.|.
CASSYGAGATNEKLFF
TGTGCCAGCAGTTACGGGGCAGGGGCAACTAATGAAAAACTGTTTTTT
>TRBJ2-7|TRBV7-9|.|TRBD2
CASSLQPGLAGAGYEQYF
TGTGCCAGCAGCTTACAACCGGGACTAGCGGGGGCCGGCTACGAGCAGTACTTC
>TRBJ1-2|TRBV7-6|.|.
CASTQSAGDYGYTF
TGTGCCAGCACCCAGTCTGCAGGGGACTATGGCTACACCTTC
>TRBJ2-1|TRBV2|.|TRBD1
CASGGRGQSSNEQFF
TGTGCCAGCGGAGGTAGGGGGCAGTCGTCTAATGAGCAGTTCTTC
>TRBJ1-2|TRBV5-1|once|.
CASGDSSGYTF
TGCGCCAGCGGGGATTCCAGTGGCTACACCTTC
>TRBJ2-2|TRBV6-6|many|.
CASSEGGGGELFF
TGTGCCAGCAGTGAGGGGGGAGGCGGGGAGCTGTTTTTT
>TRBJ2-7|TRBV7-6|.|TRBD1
CASSSDRADEQYF
TGTGCCAGCAGCTCCGACAGGGCCGACGAGCAGTACTTC
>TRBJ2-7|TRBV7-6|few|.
CASSQGGVSYEQYF
TGTGCCAGCAGCCAGGGCGGGGTATCCTACGAGCAGTACTTC
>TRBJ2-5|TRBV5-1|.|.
CASREASAIETQYF
TGCGCCAGCAGAGAGGCTAGCGCGATAGAGACCCAGTACTTC
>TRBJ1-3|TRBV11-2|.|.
CASSLAPLSGNTIYF
TGTGCCAGCAGCTTAGCACCACTCTCTGGAAACACCATATATTTT
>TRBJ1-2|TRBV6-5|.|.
CASSYRGGGYTF
TGTGCCAGCAGTTATAGGGGGGGTGGCTACACCTTC
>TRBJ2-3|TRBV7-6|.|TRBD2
CASSTMTGTSLNTQYF
TGTGCCAGCAGCACCATGACCGGGACTAGTCTTAATACGCAGTATTTT
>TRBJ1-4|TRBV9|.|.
CASSATGNSNEKLFF
TGTGCCAGCAGCGCCACAGGGAACTCTAATGAAAAACTGTTTTTT